The 11 T cell receptor beta chains reported below all come from one sample, sequenced in a study of a mutant IDH1 vaccine in newly diagnosed glioma (dated by TCRdb to the early 2020s). For these TCRs, the target antigens are not known. The time point label, as the study defines it: week 5, during vaccination. Each vaccine dose was 300 ug of a 20-mer mutant IDH1 peptide in Montanide, given subcutaneously with topical imiquimod. Library preparation employed the immunoSEQ multiplex PCR assay. The immuneACCESS repertoire file appears here via TCRdb, limited to in-frame rearrangements. These files lack a portion of the clones; in checked studies, under half of the deficit traces to unresolved V genes, and the cause of the others is not known. In all, the sample holds 70,000 to 100,000 clones, and roughly 90% of those were seen once. More than 0.5% of the sample lies in the top ten. The input for sequencing was PBMCs, taken from a glioma patient whose treatment included an IDH1 peptide vaccine. The source is a woman between 45 and 60 years old with glioma.

The rearrangement links TRBV6-4 to TRBJ2-1; TRBD1 might be the D (5 bases). The germline CDR1 and CDR2 sequences are MRHNA and SNTAGT. V was clipped by 3 bases and J by 9 bases, with 12 bases between them. The CDR3 loop spans 13 amino acids. As DNA, the CDR3 is TGTGCCAGCAGTGAGTACAGGTCGGGTGAGCAGTTCTTC. The encoded protein is CASSEYRSGEQFF.

The chain employs TRBV11-1 and TRBJ2-6; D ambiguous. This CDR3 comprises 15 residues. V dropped 0 bases and J dropped 4 bases, with 7 bases sitting between them. Germline V gene lookup returns CDR1 SGHAT and CDR2 FQDESV (reference sequence). This chain's CDR3 is CASSLAVSGANVLTF. The CDR3 nucleotides read TGTGCCAGCAGCTTAGCGGTTTCCGGGGCCAACGTCCTGACTTTC.

The V call is TRBV10-3, the J call TRBJ1-5, with unresolved D. Germline lookup yields CDR1 ENHRY and CDR2 SYGVKD. Trimming shortened V by 0 bases and J by 7 bases, and 10 bases separated the two germline ends. CDR3 length: 14 amino acids. The CDR3, as DNA: TGTGCCATCAGTGAGTCGAAGGCGGAACAGCCCCAGCATTTT. Its protein product is CAISESKAEQPQHF.

The chain links TRBV13 to TRBJ2-1; 8 nucleotides line up with TRBD2. This CDR3 contains 15 residues. The V gene's germline CDR1 is PRHDT and CDR2 FYEKMQ (reference sequence). Trimming removed 5 bases from V and 4 bases from J; junction bases left unmatched: 7. In DNA form, the CDR3 reads TGTGCCAGCAGCCGTTATAGCGGGACTTACAATGAGCAGTTCTTC. Protein sequence: CASSRYSGTYNEQFF.

V and J are TRBV2 and TRBJ1-1, with D uncertain. The CDR3 has 12 amino acids. Germline V gene lookup returns CDR1 SNHLY and CDR2 FYNNEI. V was cut by 9 bases and J by 1 base, with 9 bases left in between. CDR3 sequence (DNA): TGTGCCAGAGGACGGAGGAACACTGAAGCTTTCTTT. This translates into CARGRRNTEAFF.

The chain uses TRBV7-8 and TRBJ1-2, with D possibly TRBD1 on 5 matching bases. Trimming stripped 4 bases from V and 4 bases from J, with 19 bases between. The V gene's germline CDR1 is SGHVS and CDR2 FQNEAQ. This CDR3 contains 16 residues. The CDR3 coding sequence is TGTGCCAGCAGCTCTCATACCGCCGGGACCCTCTATGGCTACACCTTC. Translation gives CASSSHTAGTLYGYTF.

This clone was counted once. The chain joins TRBV21-1 to TRBJ1-3; the listed D gene, TRBD1, was not tested against the DNA. TRBV21-1 is described as a pseudogene. The CDR3 is made up of 14 amino acids. CDR3 nucleotide sequence: TGTGCCAGCACCAATATGGCAGGGGGAAACACCATATATTTT. Amino acid sequence: CASTNMAGGNTIYF.

V gene TRBV9 combines with J gene TRBJ2-3; D call uncertain. CDR3 size: 11 residues. CDR1 is SGDLS, CDR2 YYNGEE, per germline. Trimming shortened V by 4 bases and J by 4 bases, and 4 bases separated the two germline ends. In DNA, the CDR3 is TGTGCCAGCAGCAATGCAGATACGCAGTATTTT. As protein: CASSNADTQYF.

The chain couples TRBV10-3 to TRBJ1-2, with D unresolved. Looked up from germline, CDR1 is ENHRY and CDR2 is SYGVKD. The V end was cut by 7 bases, the J end by 0 bases, with 6 bases between. There are 12 residues in the CDR3. CDR3 sequence (DNA): TGTGCCATCACCGCGACTAACTATGGCTACACCTTC. Protein product: CAITATNYGYTF.

The genes are TRBV9 and TRBJ2-1; the D is unclear. Per germline, CDR1 SGDLS and CDR2 YYNGEE. This CDR3 comprises 13 residues. V shed 0 bases and J shed 5 bases, with 6 bases lying between them. CDR3 sequence: CASSVVSNNEQFF. The CDR3 DNA reads as TGTGCCAGCAGCGTAGTCTCAAACAATGAGCAGTTCTTC.

V gene TRBV10-1 combines with J gene TRBJ2-1; a weak D match, TRBD2 (5 bases). V dropped 5 bases and J dropped 3 bases, with 8 bases sitting between them. The CDR3 runs to 13 residues. The germline V gene encodes CDR1 WNHNN and CDR2 SYGVQD (reference sequence). CDR3 DNA sequence: TGCGCCAGCAGTAGCGGACTCTACAATGAGCAGTTCTTC. It is translated as CASSSGLYNEQFF.